This entry is about one T cell receptor (beta chain). This entry is derived from a study of blood T cells in healthy people across ages. Each donor's blood draw was around 9.2 milliliters of peripheral blood. PBMCs, at least 6.5 million per sample, were isolated. Primed by a sample-barcoded 5' primer and a J-beta primer mix, a second PCR proceeded for 7 to 11 cycles. TCRdb called the 5' RACE reads again in MiXCR, with one record for every CDR3 protein. The sample has about 780,000 distinct CDR3 sequences, about 42% seen once. The sequenced sample was blood. The source is a man older than 75 in good health.

The DNA of the CDR3 is TGTGCCAGCAGCCCCGGACAGGGTTCCGGGCAGTTCTTC. It specifies CASSPGQGSGQFF. This chain connects TRBV11-2 to TRBJ2-1, with 8 bases that match TRBD1. After removal of 5 bases from V and 12 bases from J, the junction contained 9 bases not matched to a gene. The CDR3 loop spans 13 amino acids. Germline CDR1 reads SGHAT; CDR2 reads FQNNGV.